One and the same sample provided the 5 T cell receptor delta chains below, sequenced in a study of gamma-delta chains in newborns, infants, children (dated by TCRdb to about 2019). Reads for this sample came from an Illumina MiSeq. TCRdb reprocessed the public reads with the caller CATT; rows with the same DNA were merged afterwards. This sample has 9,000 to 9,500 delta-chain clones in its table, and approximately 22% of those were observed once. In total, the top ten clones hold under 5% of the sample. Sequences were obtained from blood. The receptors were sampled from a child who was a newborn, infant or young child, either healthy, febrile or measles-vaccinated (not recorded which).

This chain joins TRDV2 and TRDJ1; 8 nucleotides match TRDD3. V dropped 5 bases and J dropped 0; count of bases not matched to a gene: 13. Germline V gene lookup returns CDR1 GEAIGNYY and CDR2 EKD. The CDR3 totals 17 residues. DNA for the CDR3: TGTGCCTGTGTTCCTGTTACCACTGGGGGGAACACCGATAAACTCATCTTT. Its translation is CACVPVTTGGNTDKLIF.

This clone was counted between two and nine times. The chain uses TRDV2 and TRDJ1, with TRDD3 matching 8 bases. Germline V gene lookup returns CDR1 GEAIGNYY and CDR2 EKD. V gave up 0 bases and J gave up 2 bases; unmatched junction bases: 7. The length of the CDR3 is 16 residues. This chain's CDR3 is CACDTVGIRPTDKLIF. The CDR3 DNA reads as TGTGCCTGTGACACCGTAGGGATACGCCCAACCGATAAACTCATCTTT.

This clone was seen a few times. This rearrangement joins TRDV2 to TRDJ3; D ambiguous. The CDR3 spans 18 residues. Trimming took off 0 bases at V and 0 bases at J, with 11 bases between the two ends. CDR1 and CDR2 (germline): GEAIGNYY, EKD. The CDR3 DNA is TGTGCCTGTGACACCGCTAGCACAAGCTCCTGGGACACCCGACAGATGTTTTTC. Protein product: CACDTASTSSWDTRQMFF.

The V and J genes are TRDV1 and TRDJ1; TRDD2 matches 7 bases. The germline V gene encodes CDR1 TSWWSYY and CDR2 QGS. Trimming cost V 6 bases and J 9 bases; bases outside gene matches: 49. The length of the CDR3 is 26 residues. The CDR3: CALGHPFRAPIPTRILVIIKGGELIF. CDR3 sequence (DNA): TGTGCTCTTGGTCATCCGTTTAGAGCCCCCATTCCTACCCGTATACTGGTAATAATAAAAGGGGGTGAACTCATCTTT.

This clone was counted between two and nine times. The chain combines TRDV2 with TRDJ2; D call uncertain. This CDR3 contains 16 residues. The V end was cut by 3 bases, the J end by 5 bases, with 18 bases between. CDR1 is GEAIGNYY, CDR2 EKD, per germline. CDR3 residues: CACDPLIPPPTAQLFF. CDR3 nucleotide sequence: TGTGCCTGTGACCCCTTGATTCCCCCCCCTACAGCACAACTCTTCTTT.